This TCR beta chain was sequenced in a study of blood T cell repertoires in COVID-19. Whole-study context: Acute and convalescent COVID-19 samples came from the United States, Italy and Spain. The analysed material was cDNA or gDNA that came from T cells, B-cell-depleted T cells, or PBMCs.

V was shortened by 5 bases and J by 4 bases, with 9 bases between the two germline ends. The CDR3 consists of 13 residues. Germline assignment: CDR1 KGHSH and CDR2 LQKENI. During active infection, Seattle patients enrolled and were then monitored through disease. In the original workflow: Reference gene primer amplification gave nucleated cell count estimates. Sequenced by immunoSEQ multiplex PCR; TCRdb stores in-frame clones only, minus some. V and J calls and clone size are copied from that table; D and trimming were computed from the DNA. The sample holds 200,000 to 250,000 clones, 80% to 90% seen once.

This clonotype originated in a woman of 80 years or more with COVID-19, enrolled during active disease. Sequencing was carried out using peripheral blood. The genes are TRBV18 and TRBJ2-1; D might be TRBD2 (5 bases). The CDR3 loop reads CASSSSVYNEQFF. The CDR3 DNA follows: TGTGCCAGCTCAAGTAGCGTATACAATGAGCAGTTCTTC.